The 24 T cell receptor beta chains in this list originate from one sample, sequenced in a study of neoadjuvant anti-PD-1 for oral cavity cancer. As to time point: after neoadjuvant nivolumab, at surgical resection. Repertoires were generated with immunoSEQ multiplex PCR, while TCRdb's copy carries only in-frame clones and drops some. Among approximately 13,000 clones listed, about 64% were seen once. The sample consisted of PBMCs, taken after nivolumab (anti-PD-1) treatment. All receptors come from a person aged 35-80 years with oral cavity squamous cell carcinoma.

The chain has TRBV28 and TRBJ1-1; D gene unclear. The CDR3 totals 11 residues. V gave up 4 bases and J gave up 8 bases, with 8 bases separating them. Germline V CDR1 and CDR2: MDHEN, SYDVKM. The CDR3 is CASSWIGEAFF. CDR3 sequence (DNA): TGTGCCAGCAGTTGGATAGGGGAAGCTTTCTTT.

The gene calls are TRBV21-1 and TRBJ1-2. TRBV21-1 constitutes a pseudogene. CDR3 length equals 19 residues. CDR3 protein: CASSKARLGRGGLYYGYTF. The CDR3 bases are TGTGCCAGCAGCAAAGCCCGTCTCGGGAGAGGGGGGCTTTACTATGGCTACACCTTC.

The chain uses TRBV2 and TRBJ2-7; the match to TRBD1 covers 9 bases. The CDR3 loop spans 14 amino acids. Germline CDR1 reads SNHLY; CDR2 reads FYNNEI. V trimming: 10 bases; J trimming: 5 bases; junction bases outside the gene matches: 12. The CDR3 DNA reads TGTGCCACCCAGCCCGGGACAGGGTACAACGAGCAGTACTTC. Translating gives CATQPGTGYNEQYF. The full variable domain, with the rest looked up from reference TRBV2 and TRBJ2-7, is EPEVTQTPSHQVTQMGQEVILRCVPISNHLYFYWYRQILGQKVEFLVSFYNNEISEKSEIFDDQFSVERPDGSNFTLKIRSTKLEDSAMYFCATQPGTGYNEQYFGPGTRLTVT.

The chain has TRBV6-4 and TRBJ2-3; a possible D gene is TRBD2 (6 bases). The length of the CDR3 is 14 residues. Between the trimmed V and J ends, which lost 2 bases and 0 bases, there was a span of 6 bases. Germline V CDR1 and CDR2: MRHNA, SNTAGT. CDR3: CASSDGTSTDTQYF. The CDR3 region has the DNA TGTGCCAGCAGTGACGGGACTAGCACAGATACGCAGTATTTT.

The CDR3 DNA follows: TGTGCCAGCAGTTCTGCTAGCAGGCGATACGAGCAGTACTTC. This encodes CASSSASRRYEQYF. This chain uses TRBV6-6 with TRBJ2-7, with D possibly being TRBD2 (5 bases). Germline values: CDR1 MNHNY, CDR2 SVGAGI (reference sequence). V lost 4 bases to trimming and J lost 4 bases, with 14 bases between them. The CDR3 is made up of 14 amino acids.

This chain connects TRBV29-1 to TRBJ2-7, with unresolved D. This CDR3 is built from 13 residues. The V gene's germline CDR1 is SQVTM and CDR2 ANQGSEA. V was clipped by 4 bases and J by 0 bases, with 10 bases between them. CDR3 DNA sequence: TGCAGCGTTGGAGACGCTAGCTCCTACGAGCAGTACTTC. Encoded protein: CSVGDASSYEQYF.

This clone was seen a few times. CDR3 sequence reads: CAWGDREQFF. Here the CDR3 DNA reads TGTGCCTGGGGGGACAGGGAGCAGTTCTTC. The chain recombines TRBV30 with TRBJ2-1; TRBD1 aligns across 8 bases. CDR1 GTSNPN and CDR2 SVGIG come from the germline V gene (reference sequence). The CDR3 is 10 amino acids. V trimming: 5 bases; J trimming: 10 bases; junction bases outside the gene matches: 1.

The genes are TRBV27 and TRBJ1-4; D remains unclear. CDR1 is MNHEY, CDR2 SMNVEV, per germline (reference sequence). CDR3 length: 14 residues. Trimming removed 3 bases from V and 7 bases from J, with 12 bases in between. The CDR3 DNA reads TGTGCCAGCAGTTTGGTCCGGGGTGGTGAAAAACTGTTTTTT. It codes for CASSLVRGGEKLFF. Full variable domain (missing parts from reference TRBV27 and TRBJ1-4): EAQVTQNPRYLITVTGKKLTVTCSQNMNHEYMSWYRQDPGLGLRQIYYSMNVEVTDKGDVPEGYKVSRKEKRNFPLILESPSPNQTSLYFCASSLVRGGEKLFFGSGTQLSVL.

The genes are TRBV11-2 and TRBJ1-5, with a weak D call TRBD1 (6 bases). This CDR3 spans 14 amino acids. With 4 bases removed from V and 1 base from J, the gap between germline ends came to 8 bases. Germline lookup yields CDR1 SGHAT and CDR2 FQNNGV. Written as DNA, the CDR3 is TGTGCCAGCAGCTACGGACAGAGCAATCAGCCCCAGCATTTT. Protein product: CASSYGQSNQPQHF.

This clone was counted a few times. The chain employs TRBV6-5 and TRBJ2-7, with TRBD1 identical over 8 bases. The junction had 10 bases not matched to a gene; V was cut back by 6 bases and J by 3 bases. CDR1 and CDR2 (germline): MNHEY, SVGAGI. The CDR3 is made up of 15 amino acids. CDR3 in amino acids: CASRTQGAGNYEQYF. The CDR3 nucleotides are TGTGCCAGCAGAACTCAGGGGGCAGGGAACTACGAGCAGTACTTC.

This clone has only a few counts. The chain links TRBV7-9 to TRBJ2-5; D remains ambiguous. Germline V CDR1 and CDR2: SEHNR, FQNEAQ (reference sequence). The CDR3 is made up of 11 amino acids. V lost 5 bases to trimming and J lost 0 bases, with 1 base between them. CDR3: CASSHQETQYF. The CDR3 DNA follows: TGTGCCAGCAGCCACCAAGAGACCCAGTACTTC.

The rearrangement links TRBV5-1 to TRBJ2-1, with D hard to call. Germline CDR1 SGHRS, CDR2 YFSETQ. Trimming pared 4 bases from V and 5 bases from J, leaving 13 bases between. There are 14 residues in the CDR3. The CDR3 loop is CASSGVGHNNEQFF. CDR3 bases: TGCGCCAGCAGCGGGGTTGGGCACAACAATGAGCAGTTCTTC.

The chain uses TRBV5-1 and TRBJ1-3; 8 nucleotides agree with TRBD1. Germline V gene sequence: CDR1 SGHRS, CDR2 YFSETQ. Trimming removed 4 bases from V and 2 bases from J; junction bases left unmatched: 5. This CDR3 is 15 amino acids long. CDR3 amino acids: CASSPGQAPGNTIYF. In nucleotides, the CDR3 is TGCGCCAGCAGCCCGGGACAGGCTCCTGGAAACACCATATATTTT.

The chain has TRBV7-6 and TRBJ2-7; tentative D call: TRBD2 (6 bases). The CDR3 has 17 amino acids. The germline V gene encodes CDR1 SGHVS and CDR2 FNYEAQ. Deletions cut 5 bases from V and 2 bases from J, with 22 bases between. The CDR3 spells CASSAHGGTSSPYEQYF. Here the CDR3 DNA reads TGTGCCAGCAGCGCCCACGGCGGGACTTCCAGCCCCTACGAGCAGTACTTC.

The V gene is TRBV6-1, the J gene TRBJ1-2; D might be TRBD1 (5 bases). CDR1 is MNHNS and CDR2 is SASEGT in the germline V gene. V dropped 6 bases and J dropped 8 bases, with 16 bases sitting between them. The CDR3 covers 13 residues. CDR3 bases: TGTGCCAGCAGGGGGAAAGGGGTCGAGGGCTACACCTTC. Its protein product is CASRGKGVEGYTF.

This clone was detected a few times. The V gene is TRBV2, the J gene TRBJ2-7; D is undetermined. Germline V gene lookup returns CDR1 SNHLY and CDR2 FYNNEI. CDR3 size: 11 residues. Deletions cut 5 bases from V and 5 bases from J, with 7 bases between. CDR3 in DNA: TGTGCCAGCAGTCAGTCGGACGAGCAGTACTTC. Translated: CASSQSDEQYF.

The genes are TRBV19 and TRBJ1-5; D is possibly TRBD1 (6 bases). Trimming left V 5 bases short and J 3 bases short, with 14 bases between. Germline V lookup: CDR1 LNHDA, CDR2 SQIVND (reference sequence). The CDR3 length is 15 residues. CDR3 residues: CASSPLGTNNQPQHF. In DNA, the CDR3 is TGTGCCAGTAGTCCCCTGGGGACAAACAATCAGCCCCAGCATTTT.

The rearrangement joins TRBV5-4 to TRBJ1-1; perhaps TRBD1 as D (6 bases). The CDR3 contains 15 residues. The V and J ends lost 1 base and 1 base respectively, with 11 bases between them. Germline V gene data show CDR1 as SGHNT and CDR2 as YYREEE (reference sequence). The CDR3 DNA reads TGTGCCAGCAGCTTGAGGGGAGGGGGGAACACTGAAGCTTTCTTT. Translation gives CASSLRGGGNTEAFF.

This clone was observed a single time. V gene TRBV4-2 combines with J gene TRBJ1-1; D gene unclear. There are 14 residues in the CDR3. The germline gives CDR1 LGHNA, CDR2 YNFKEQ. V lost 3 bases to trimming and J lost 0 bases, with 8 bases between them. The DNA for the CDR3 is TGTGCCAGCAGCCAGGATGGGGTGAACACTGAAGCTTTCTTT. Translation gives CASSQDGVNTEAFF.

The DNA for the CDR3 is TGCGCCAGCAGCTTGGGCGGGACAGATACGCAGTATTTT. It specifies CASSLGGTDTQYF. This chain connects TRBV5-1 to TRBJ2-3; D is perhaps TRBD2 (5 bases). Trimming cost V 0 bases and J 3 bases, with 5 bases left between them. CDR1 is SGHRS, CDR2 YFSETQ, per germline. The CDR3 totals 13 residues.

The CDR3 sequence is CASSTFASYNEQFF. CDR3 nucleotides: TGTGCCAGCAGTACTTTCGCCTCCTACAATGAGCAGTTCTTC. V and J are TRBV6-1 and TRBJ2-1; the D is unclear. The CDR3 sequence is 14 residues long. Germline V gene sequence: CDR1 MNHNS, CDR2 SASEGT. Trimming cost V 5 bases and J 0 bases, with 8 bases left between them.

The rearrangement uses TRBV10-3 and TRBJ2-5; D perhaps matches TRBD2 (5 bases). Per germline, CDR1 ENHRY and CDR2 SYGVKD. The CDR3 runs 15 residues. The germline V and J ends were trimmed by 0 bases and 4 bases, with 12 bases remaining between them. CDR3 DNA: TGTGCCATCAGTGAGTCGATCGGACTGGGAGAGACCCAGTACTTC. Amino acid sequence: CAISESIGLGETQYF.

The genes are TRBV11-2 and TRBJ2-5; TRBD2 agrees at 8 bases. The trim removed 3 bases at V and 4 bases at J, leaving 7 bases unmatched. Germline V gene data show CDR1 as SGHAT and CDR2 as FQNNGV. The CDR3 totals 15 residues. DNA of the CDR3: TGTGCCAGCAGCTTGTTAGCGGGAAGGGGAGAGACCCAGTACTTC. It codes for CASSLLAGRGETQYF.

This clone counts as medium-sized. The chain carries TRBV28 and TRBJ2-7, with TRBD2 identical over 9 bases. CDR3 size: 14 residues. Germline V gives CDR1 MDHEN, CDR2 SYDVKM. V shed 7 bases and J 5 bases; nucleotides not matched to a gene: 9. The CDR3 here is CASIRSGSWDEQYF. The CDR3 DNA follows: TGTGCCAGCATCCGTAGCGGGAGTTGGGACGAGCAGTACTTC.